This entry lists 28 T cell receptor beta chains sequenced from one sample in a study of cytomegalovirus exposure and HLA in healthy donors. PCR used 60 Vbeta primers and 13 Jbeta primers. This table comes from immunoSEQ multiplex PCR, and its TCRdb copy is limited to in-frame clones, with some not included. Among 77,000 or so clones, roughly 75% were seen once, and the ten largest hold approximately 7.3%. Sequences were obtained from PBMCs. The source of these receptors is a woman aged 40 to 55 in good health and CMV-seronegative.

CDR3 region: CASGKGTGKKETQYF. DNA for the CDR3: TGTGCTAGTGGAAAAGGGACAGGGAAAAAAGAGACCCAGTACTTC. The chain combines TRBV12-5 with TRBJ2-5; TRBD1 matches at 9 bases. Germline assignment: CDR1 LGHNT and CDR2 FRNRAP. The CDR3 contains 15 residues. Losses at the gene ends were 6 bases for V and 3 bases for J; bases not matched to a gene: 8.

The V and J genes are TRBV5-1 and TRBJ1-2; possibly TRBD1 for D (5 bases). Trimming took 4 bases from V and 5 from J, leaving 18 bases between them. CDR1 is SGHRS, CDR2 YFSETQ, per germline. The CDR3 contains 15 residues. CDR3 nucleotides: TGCGCCAGCAGCGTTTCTGCCGGGACTTCATATGGCTACACCTTC. Amino acid sequence: CASSVSAGTSYGYTF. Variable domain in full (rest from reference TRBV5-1 and TRBJ1-2): KAGVTQTPRYLIKTRGQQVTLSCSPISGHRSVSWYQQTPGQGLQFLFEYFSETQRNKGNFPGRFSGRQFSNSRSEMNVSTLELGDSALYLCASSVSAGTSYGYTFGSGTRLTVV.

The gene calls are TRBV5-1 and TRBJ2-2; 7 bases are shared with TRBD1. CDR3 size: 16 residues. V trimming: 4 bases; J trimming: 1 base; junction bases outside the gene matches: 7. Germline V gene sequence: CDR1 SGHRS, CDR2 YFSETQ. The CDR3 sequence is CASSQTGTVNTGELFF. Written as DNA, the CDR3 is TGCGCCAGCAGCCAGACCGGGACAGTGAACACCGGGGAGCTGTTTTTT.

V gene TRBV15 combines with J gene TRBJ2-2; the D is unclear. The CDR3 loop spans 14 amino acids. V dropped 0 bases and J dropped 4 bases, with 6 bases sitting between them. Germline V gives CDR1 LNHNV, CDR2 YYDKDF (reference sequence). The CDR3 DNA reads TGTGCCACCAGCAGAGATCTTTTCACCGGGGAGCTGTTTTTT. Amino acids: CATSRDLFTGELFF. The full variable domain, completed using reference TRBV15 and TRBJ2-2, is DAMVIQNPRYQVTQFGKPVTLSCSQTLNHNVMYWYQQKSSQAPKLLFHYYDKDFNNEADTPDNFQSRRPNTSFCFLDIRSPGLGDTAMYLCATSRDLFTGELFFGEGSRLTVL.

This chain uses TRBV2 with TRBJ1-2, with D possibly being TRBD1 (6 bases). The CDR3 extends over 15 amino acids. Germline CDR1 reads SNHLY; CDR2 reads FYNNEI. V lost 6 bases and J lost 4, with 18 bases in between. CDR3 loop: CASSLTTGTLYGYTF. CDR3 nucleotides: TGTGCCAGCAGCTTAACAACGGGGACACTCTATGGCTACACCTTC.

The gene calls are TRBV29-1 and TRBJ2-1, with 7 bases identical to TRBD2. Germline V gives CDR1 SQVTM, CDR2 ANQGSEA. The CDR3 extends over 16 amino acids. With V trimmed by 0 bases and J by 3 bases, 8 bases remained unmatched. CDR3 bases: TGCAGCGTTGAAGATCCGGGAGGCTCTGTCTACAATGAGCAGTTCTTC. This codes for CSVEDPGGSVYNEQFF.

The chain links TRBV5-4 to TRBJ1-1; D not resolved. CDR1 and CDR2 from the germline V gene are SGHNT and YYREEE (reference sequence). V was pared by 1 base and J by 1 base, with 14 bases between. The CDR3 is 16 residues long. The CDR3 DNA sequence: TGTGCCAGCAGCTTGTTAGCTGTTCTACCGAACACTGAAGCTTTCTTT. Protein: CASSLLAVLPNTEAFF.

The chain has TRBV28 and TRBJ2-7; tentatively, D is TRBD1 (5 bases). This CDR3 has 13 amino acids. V dropped 8 bases and J dropped 3 bases, with 14 bases sitting between them. Germline V gene data show CDR1 as MDHEN and CDR2 as SYDVKM. The CDR3 here is CASGLGPNYEQYF. The CDR3 DNA is TGTGCCAGCGGATTGGGGCCAAACTACGAGCAGTACTTC.

The chain combines TRBV4-2 with TRBJ2-1, with 7 bases lining up with TRBD2. V trimming: 3 bases; J trimming: 6 bases; junction bases outside the gene matches: 17. Germline CDR1 and CDR2: LGHNA and YNFKEQ. The CDR3 spans 18 residues. The CDR3 DNA is TGTGCCAGCAGCCAGGGGGGTTTGATGGCGGGGGTCGTCAATGAGCAGTTCTTC. Protein product: CASSQGGLMAGVVNEQFF.

The V gene is TRBV5-1, the J gene TRBJ2-7, with D perhaps TRBD2 (6 bases). The CDR3 covers 12 residues. The germline V and J ends were trimmed by 4 bases and 3 bases, with 8 bases remaining between them. Germline V gives CDR1 SGHRS, CDR2 YFSETQ. CDR3 in DNA: TGCGCCAGCAGCGGCGGGAACTACGAGCAGTACTTC. Translation gives CASSGGNYEQYF.

The chain is built from TRBV18 and TRBJ2-1, with D possibly matching TRBD2 (5 bases). Germline V gene lookup returns CDR1 KGHSH and CDR2 LQKENI. Trimming shortened V by 7 bases and J by 6 bases, and 19 bases separated the two germline ends. CDR3 length: 15 amino acids. CDR3 bases: TGTGCCAGCTTAAACTCGGGAAATGGAGTCAATGAGCAGTTCTTC. Translated, it gives CASLNSGNGVNEQFF. Variable domain in full (rest from reference TRBV18 and TRBJ2-1): NAGVMQNPRHLVRRRGQEARLRCSPMKGHSHVYWYRQLPEEGLKFMVYLQKENIIDESGMPKERFSAEFPKEGPSILRIQQVVRGDSAAYFCASLNSGNGVNEQFFGPGTRLTVL.

The chain combines TRBV29-1 with TRBJ2-1; possibly TRBD2 for D (5 bases). Germline V gene sequence: CDR1 SQVTM, CDR2 ANQGSEA. The CDR3 is made up of 14 amino acids. The ends were cut back, 3 bases at V and 3 bases at J, with 12 bases in the middle. The CDR3 sequence: CSVDGSGNYNEQFF. The CDR3 DNA reads TGCAGCGTTGATGGGAGCGGCAACTACAATGAGCAGTTCTTC.

The sample holds many counts of this clone. The genes are TRBV6-1 and TRBJ1-1; no reliable D call. The germline V gene has CDR1 MNHNS and CDR2 SASEGT. Trimming removed 2 bases from V and 4 bases from J, with 14 bases in between. The CDR3 contains 15 residues. The CDR3 protein is CASSERLEGATEAFF. The CDR3, as DNA: TGTGCCAGCAGTGAAAGGTTAGAGGGCGCCACTGAAGCTTTCTTT.

V usage is TRBV29-1 and J usage is TRBJ2-3, with TRBD2 matching 7 bases. The J segment lost 1 base and the V segment lost 1 base, leaving 8 bases of the junction unmatched. The CDR3 extends over 16 amino acids. Germline V CDR1 and CDR2: SQVTM, ANQGSEA. The CDR3 is CSVEGLFAGGTDTQYF. As DNA, the CDR3 is TGCAGCGTTGAAGGGCTGTTTGCGGGAGGCACAGATACGCAGTATTTT.

The chain couples TRBV5-6 to TRBJ2-5, with D perhaps matching TRBD1 (6 bases). V was clipped by 2 bases and J by 1 base, with 9 bases between them. The V gene's germline CDR1 is SGHDT and CDR2 YYEEEE. This CDR3 contains 14 residues. The CDR3 DNA is TGTGCCAGCAGCTTTTACAGGGTCCAAGAGACCCAGTACTTC. This codes for CASSFYRVQETQYF.

The DNA for the CDR3 is TGTGCCAGCAGTTTGGACGTTTTGGAGGGAAAACTGTTTTTT. Amino acid sequence: CASSLDVLEGKLFF. The chain couples TRBV27 to TRBJ1-4; D is unclear. V lost 3 bases to trimming and J lost 10 bases, with 15 bases between them. The length of the CDR3 is 14 residues. Germline assignment: CDR1 MNHEY and CDR2 SMNVEV (reference sequence).

The chain combines TRBV5-6 with TRBJ1-6, with a possible D match to TRBD1 (5 bases). The CDR3 is made up of 15 amino acids. The germline gives CDR1 SGHDT, CDR2 YYEEEE. V gave up 0 bases and J gave up 11 bases, with 15 bases separating them. CDR3 in DNA: TGTGCCAGCAGCTTGGGCGTCGGGGGATTACCACCCCTCCACTTT. Its protein product is CASSLGVGGLPPLHF.

CDR3 coding DNA: TGTGCCAGCAGCTTTTGGACACGGTACACAGATACGCAGTATTTT. This encodes CASSFWTRYTDTQYF. The J gene is TRBJ2-3, the V gene TRBV5-6; weak D call: TRBD1 (5 bases). The V gene lost 2 bases and the J gene lost 2 bases, with 12 bases spanning the gap. Germline CDR1 and CDR2: SGHDT and YYEEEE. CDR3 size: 15 residues.

The J gene is TRBJ1-2, the V gene TRBV5-8, with D possibly being TRBD1 (5 bases). V was pared by 2 bases and J by 3 bases, with 8 bases between. The CDR3 runs 13 residues. The germline gives CDR1 SGHTS, CDR2 YDEGEE. CDR3 region: CASSFGGDYGYTF. For the CDR3, the DNA is TGTGCCAGCAGCTTCGGAGGGGACTATGGCTACACCTTC.

With respect to this clone: A junction boundary mismatches the germline segment, possibly from a read error. V is TRBV7-7 and J is TRBJ2-5; the match to TRBD2 covers 11 bases. This CDR3 spans 16 amino acids. Germline values: CDR1 SSHAT, CDR2 FNYEAQ (reference sequence). CDR3 residues: CASSLLAGAFQETQYF. CDR3 nucleotides: TGTGCTAGCAGCTTACTAGCGGGGGCTTTTCAAGAGACCCAGTACTTC.

The V call is TRBV7-8, the J call TRBJ2-2; TRBD1 agrees at 9 bases. J gave up 2 bases and V 1 base, and 2 bases lay outside the gene matches. This CDR3 has 16 residues. The germline CDR1 and CDR2 sequences are SGHVS and FQNEAQ. The CDR3 nucleotides read TGTGCCAGCAGCTTAGAAACAGGGGGCAACACCGGGGAGCTGTTTTTT. It codes for CASSLETGGNTGELFF.

V and J are TRBV7-8 and TRBJ2-5, with D possibly being TRBD2 (6 bases). V lost 1 base to trimming and J lost 6 bases, with 9 bases between them. Germline V CDR1 and CDR2: SGHVS, FQNEAQ. This CDR3 contains 13 residues. Here the CDR3 DNA reads TGTGCCAGCAGCTTAGGCGGGACCCAGACCCAGTACTTC. Its protein product is CASSLGGTQTQYF.

The chain is built from TRBV7-9 and TRBJ2-2; D may be TRBD1 (5 bases). The CDR3 covers 14 residues. V gave up 5 bases and J gave up 4 bases, with 11 bases separating them. CDR1 and CDR2 from the germline V gene are SEHNR and FQNEAQ (reference sequence). The CDR3 reads CASSSDRLTGELFF. CDR3 DNA sequence: TGTGCCAGCAGCAGCGACAGACTCACCGGGGAGCTGTTTTTT.

The V call is TRBV29-1, the J call TRBJ2-1; a possible D gene is TRBD2 (6 bases). Germline CDR1 SQVTM, CDR2 ANQGSEA. V lost 5 bases to trimming and J lost 12 bases, with 14 bases between them. CDR3 length: 11 residues. The CDR3 bases are TGCAGCGTTCGCCGAGGGGACTCGCAGTTCTTC. This sequence encodes CSVRRGDSQFF.

V usage is TRBV5-6 and J usage is TRBJ2-1, with D possibly being TRBD1 (5 bases). CDR3 size: 15 residues. The V gene lost 2 bases and the J gene lost 5 bases, with 14 bases spanning the gap. Germline V lookup: CDR1 SGHDT, CDR2 YYEEEE. CDR3 DNA: TGTGCCAGCAGCTTATACAGGAAATCTCACAATGAGCAGTTCTTC. Amino acids: CASSLYRKSHNEQFF.

Only a few counts were recorded for this clone. The rearrangement uses TRBV6-1 and TRBJ1-1, with 8 bases fitting TRBD1. V dropped 6 bases and J dropped 0; count of bases not matched to a gene: 6. The CDR3 has 15 amino acids. CDR1 is MNHNS, CDR2 SASEGT, per germline. For the CDR3, the DNA is TGTGCCAGCAGCACTCGACAGGGGTTGAACACTGAAGCTTTCTTT. Its translation: CASSTRQGLNTEAFF.

CDR3: CASSLNPGQGQNTIYF. The CDR3 DNA sequence: TGTGCCAGCAGCCTTAACCCGGGACAGGGGCAAAACACCATATATTTT. The chain carries TRBV5-5 and TRBJ1-3; 10 positions match TRBD1. Per the germline V gene, CDR1 is SGHKS and CDR2 is YYEKEE (reference sequence). V lost 4 bases and J lost 6; bases outside the gene matches: 10. The length of the CDR3 is 16 residues.

The gene calls are TRBV25-1 and TRBJ2-1, with D possibly matching TRBD2 (6 bases). The CDR3 loop spans 15 amino acids. Between the trimmed V and J ends, which lost 4 bases and 0 bases, there was a span of 10 bases. The germline gives CDR1 MGHDK, CDR2 SYGVNS. The CDR3 spells CASSVGSGSYNEQFF. For the CDR3, the DNA is TGTGCCAGCAGTGTGGGTAGCGGCTCCTACAATGAGCAGTTCTTC.